This T cell receptor beta chain comes out of a study of human T cells and chemical hapten exposure. Study-wide context: Minor pooled library volume differences mainly drove per-sample TCR yield variation. Study outcomes and limitations: Sensitizing with DPC caused no change in TCRs above 1 in 1000 frequency.

Whole blood that had not been fractionated was the source of extracted total RNA. The library tagged each cDNA molecule with unique molecular identifiers. Per the authors' pipeline: A typical sample had approximately 93,000 TCRs, with about 23,224 to 750,000 overall. Each CDR3 protein gets one entry after TCRdb re-called the 5' RACE reads with MiXCR. TCRdb's processing, not the authors' own work, is the source of the V and J calls. Among some 150,000 distinct CDR3 sequences listed, about 4% were seen once. The table lists this clonotype with many counts. Its antigen is as yet unknown. This TCR was recovered from a female donor in good health.

The CDR3 protein is CASSSGHSNQPQHF. The DNA of the CDR3 is TGTGCCAGCAGTTCAGGGCATAGCAATCAGCCCCAGCATTTT. The rearrangement uses TRBV28 and TRBJ1-5, with D possibly matching TRBD1 (5 bases). The CDR3 covers 14 residues. Between the trimmed V and J ends, which lost 4 bases and 0 bases, there was a span of 7 bases. Germline values: CDR1 MDHEN, CDR2 SYDVKM.